What follows are 32 T cell receptor beta chains derived from one specimen sequenced in a study of regulatory T cells in long-lasting Graves disease. The time point is: newly diagnosed GD, antithyroid drugs for less than 3 months. Making the TCR library involved RNA that had been extracted from PBMCs. Arm-PCR of CDR3 regions and iRepertoire HTBI primers were used to build TCR beta libraries. One entry per CDR3 protein, called by TCRdb with MiXCR from the multiplex PCR reads. The data contain about 220,000 distinct CDR3 sequences, around 20% of them singletons. The specimen was peripheral blood mononuclear cells (PBMCs), collected at new diagnosis, from a patient treated with antithyroid drugs. Receptors originate from a female donor with Graves disease.

V gene TRBV28 combines with J gene TRBJ2-7, with 9 bases fitting TRBD1. Trimming took 4 bases from V and 4 from J; bases not matched to a gene: 8. The germline CDR1 and CDR2 sequences are MDHEN and SYDVKM. The CDR3 length is 15 residues. Here the CDR3 DNA reads TGTGCCAGCAGTTCCTGGACAGGGGAGGGTTACGAGCAGTACTTC. Its protein product is CASSSWTGEGYEQYF. Together with reference TRBV28 and TRBJ2-7, the CDR3 gives the full variable domain: DVKVTQSSRYLVKRTGEKVFLECVQDMDHENMFWYRQDPGLGLRLIYFSYDVKMKEKGDIPEGYSVSREKKERFSLILESASTNQTSMYLCASSSWTGEGYEQYFGPGTRLTVT.

This clonotype appeared many times. The rearrangement uses TRBV3-1 and TRBJ2-3; D gene unclear. Germline V gives CDR1 LGHDT, CDR2 YNNKEL (reference sequence). The CDR3 sequence is 14 residues long. V gave up 5 bases and J gave up 3 bases, with 12 bases separating them. This CDR3 reads CASSTHSETDTQYF. CDR3 bases: TGTGCCAGCAGCACCCACTCAGAGACAGATACGCAGTATTTT.

This clonotype was observed many times. The J gene is TRBJ2-1, the V gene TRBV20-1, with 10 bases aligning to TRBD2. Germline V gene sequence: CDR1 DFQATT, CDR2 SNEGSKA (reference sequence). The V segment lost 6 bases and the J segment 7 bases; nucleotides outside the gene matches: 12. The CDR3 has 15 residues. CDR3 sequence reads: CSATLSGRALNEQFF. The CDR3 DNA reads TGCAGTGCCACCCTCAGCGGGAGGGCCTTGAATGAGCAGTTCTTC.

Ten or more counts support this clonotype. A clone one base away is much larger, so this may be a read error. The chain uses TRBV7-9 and TRBJ2-3; D gene unclear. Per germline, CDR1 SEHNR and CDR2 FQNEAQ (reference sequence). Trimming removed 5 bases from V and 2 bases from J, with 5 bases in between. The CDR3 length is 12 residues. CDR3 sequence (DNA): TGTGCCAGCAGCGGAGACACAGATACGCAGTATTTT. Translation gives CASSGDTDTQYF. The full variable domain, completed using reference TRBV7-9 and TRBJ2-3, is DTGVSQNPRHKITKRGQNVTFRCDPISEHNRLYWYRQTLGQGPEFLTYFQNEAQLEKSRLLSDRFSAERPKGSFSTLEIQRTEQGDSAMYLCASSGDTDTQYFGPGTRLTVL.

This clonotype was counted ten times or more. V and J are TRBV6-2 or TRBV6-3 and TRBJ1-4, with 9 bases matching TRBD1. With 5 bases clipped from V and 3 bases from J, the junction kept 1 base outside the gene matches. The CDR3 spans 14 residues. Germline CDR1 MNHEY, CDR2 SVGEGT. The CDR3 sequence: CASSRQGANEKLFF. In DNA form, the CDR3 reads TGTGCCAGCAGTCGACAGGGGGCTAATGAAAAACTGTTTTTT.

The table lists this clonotype with many counts. V is TRBV7-2 and J is TRBJ2-5, with D hard to call. Germline CDR1 and CDR2: SGHTA and FQGNSA. The CDR3 sequence is 14 residues long. V was shortened by 3 bases and J by 5 bases, with 13 bases between the two germline ends. The CDR3 DNA is TGTGCCAGCAGCTTTCGCCAGGTCAGCGAGACCCAGTACTTC. Its translation: CASSFRQVSETQYF.

On this clonotype itself: Just one base apart from a much larger clone, this may be a read error. CDR3 coding DNA: TGTGCCACCGCCGGGACAGGGGGGTGGAATGAGCAGCTCTTC. Protein product: CATAGTGGWNEQLF. The chain carries TRBV15 and TRBJ2-1; 11 positions agree with TRBD1. Germline V gene data show CDR1 as LNHNV and CDR2 as YYDKDF (reference sequence). The CDR3 runs 14 residues.

This clonotype came up many times. As DNA, the CDR3 is TGTGCCAGTAGTATTAGCGGGTCGCGGGAGACCCAGTACTTC. It translates to CASSISGSRETQYF. The chain links TRBV19 to TRBJ2-5, with 7 bases aligning to TRBD2. Germline CDR1 reads LNHDA; CDR2 reads SQIVND (reference sequence). The CDR3 runs 14 residues. After removal of 3 bases from V and 5 bases from J, the junction contained 6 bases not matched to a gene. Supplemented by reference TRBV19 and TRBJ2-5, the full variable domain reads DGGITQSPKYLFRKEGQNVTLSCEQNLNHDAMYWYRQDPGQGLRLIYYSQIVNDFQKGDIAEGYSVSREKKESFPLTVTSAQKNPTAFYLCASSISGSRETQYFGPGTRLLVL.

Concerning this clonotype itself: One base away lies a much larger clone, so this may be a sequencing read error. This chain connects TRBV6-5 to TRBJ1-1; D might be TRBD1 (5 bases). This CDR3 is built from 13 residues. Germline CDR1 is MNHEY and CDR2 is SVGAGI. The chain's CDR3 is CASSYVRQGEASF. DNA for the CDR3: TGTGCCAGCAGTTACGTGAGACAAGGGGAAGCTTCCTTT.

This clonotype was detected ten times or more. The genes are TRBV24-1 and TRBJ2-1; TRBD2 agrees at 7 bases. CDR1 and CDR2 from the germline V gene are KGHDR and SFDVKD. The CDR3 is 16 residues long. Losses at the gene ends were 2 bases for V and 4 bases for J; bases not matched to a gene: 7. The CDR3 is CATSDSLAATYNEQFF. The CDR3 DNA sequence: TGTGCCACCAGTGATTCCCTAGCGGCAACTTACAATGAGCAGTTCTTC.

This clonotype was seen at least ten times. This chain connects TRBV2 to TRBJ2-1; possible D gene TRBD2, 5 bases. The CDR3 is 11 amino acids. V gave up 4 bases and J gave up 13 bases, with 11 bases separating them. The germline V gene has CDR1 SNHLY and CDR2 FYNNEI. CDR3 DNA sequence: TGTGCCAGCAGTGCCCGGGAACCTCAGTTCTTC. Amino acid sequence: CASSAREPQFF.

The sample holds many counts of this clonotype. The rearrangement joins TRBV20-1 to TRBJ2-1, with TRBD2 matching over 7 bases. The CDR3 totals 15 residues. The junction had 12 bases not matched to a gene; V was cut back by 6 bases and J by 4 bases. From germline, CDR1 is DFQATT and CDR2 SNEGSKA (reference sequence). DNA for the CDR3: TGCAGTGCACTCAGCGGAGGGAGGGCGTACAATGAGCAGTTCTTC. Translated, it gives CSALSGGRAYNEQFF.

This clonotype was seen ten or more times. V gene TRBV6-1 combines with J gene TRBJ1-2; tentative D call: TRBD1 (6 bases). The CDR3 extends over 14 amino acids. The V gene lost 6 bases and the J gene lost 4 bases, with 15 bases spanning the gap. Germline lookup yields CDR1 MNHNS and CDR2 SASEGT. CDR3 nucleotide sequence: TGTGCCAGCAGCCAGCAGGGGAGGGGCTATGGCTACACCTTC. It translates to CASSQQGRGYGYTF.

This clonotype was recorded at least ten times. The chain recombines TRBV18 with TRBJ2-1; weak D call: TRBD1 (5 bases). The CDR3 runs to 13 residues. Trimming removed 6 bases from V and 6 bases from J, with 12 bases in between. Germline assignment: CDR1 KGHSH and CDR2 LQKENI. The CDR3 bases are TGTGCCAGCTCCCAAGACAGAATCAATGAGCAGTTCTTC. Translation: CASSQDRINEQFF. Complete variable domain (other parts from reference TRBV18 and TRBJ2-1): NAGVMQNPRHLVRRRGQEARLRCSPMKGHSHVYWYRQLPEEGLKFMVYLQKENIIDESGMPKERFSAEFPKEGPSILRIQQVVRGDSAAYFCASSQDRINEQFFGPGTRLTVL.

There are many counts of this clonotype. The chain uses TRBV30 and TRBJ1-2, with 8 bases matching TRBD1. With V trimmed by 3 bases and J by 5 bases, 14 bases remained unmatched. Germline V gene data show CDR1 as GTSNPN and CDR2 as SVGIG (reference sequence). The length of the CDR3 is 16 residues. This CDR3 reads CAWRRPEAGGRYGYTF. DNA for the CDR3: TGTGCCTGGAGGCGCCCGGAGGCAGGGGGCAGGTATGGCTACACCTTC.

This clonotype has at least ten counts. This chain joins TRBV11-1 and TRBJ2-5; D gene unclear. This CDR3 spans 13 amino acids. CDR1 and CDR2 (germline): SGHAT, FQDESV (reference sequence). V lost 1 base, J lost 1 base, and 4 bases lay in between. CDR3 DNA sequence: TGTGCCAGCAGCTTAGAAATCCAAGAGACCCAGTACTTC. It translates to CASSLEIQETQYF.

There are many counts of this clonotype. This sequence joins TRBV20-1 and TRBJ1-5; tentatively, D is TRBD1 (5 bases). Germline values: CDR1 DFQATT, CDR2 SNEGSKA (reference sequence). The CDR3 sequence is 12 residues long. V was trimmed by 6 bases and J by 2 bases, leaving 8 bases between them. The DNA of the CDR3 is TGCAGTGCAAGGGACGGCAATCAGCCCCAGCATTTT. Protein: CSARDGNQPQHF.

The CDR3, as DNA: TGTGCCAGCAGTTACCCCGCTCAGGGGGATTTATATGGCTACACCTTC. Amino acids: CASSYPAQGDLYGYTF. This chain links TRBV6-2 or TRBV6-3 with TRBJ1-2; TRBD1 agrees at 7 bases. V was pared by 2 bases and J by 5 bases, with 11 bases of the junction left unmatched. Germline CDR1 is MNHEY and CDR2 is SVGEGT. This CDR3 spans 16 amino acids.

This clonotype appeared many times. The rearrangement links TRBV7-9 to TRBJ1-4, with D uncertain. Germline V gene lookup returns CDR1 SEHNR and CDR2 FQNEAQ (reference sequence). The CDR3 runs 14 residues. V shed 4 bases and J shed 8 bases, with 14 bases lying between them. CDR3 sequence reads: CASSYRASGEKLFF. The DNA for the CDR3 is TGTGCCAGCAGCTACCGGGCCTCAGGAGAAAAACTGTTTTTT.

This clonotype was found many times. The V gene is TRBV20-1, the J gene TRBJ2-2, with 7 bases fitting TRBD2. The trim removed 4 bases at V and 6 bases at J, leaving 14 bases unmatched. Germline CDR1 and CDR2: DFQATT and SNEGSKA (reference sequence). The CDR3 extends over 16 amino acids. The CDR3 loop is CSAMPPSGGGAGELFF. The CDR3 DNA is TGCAGTGCTATGCCTCCTAGCGGAGGAGGTGCCGGGGAGCTGTTTTTT.

In this sample, this clonotype turned up many times. This CDR3 is CASIGSGNTIYF. The CDR3 DNA reads TGTGCCAGTATCGGCTCTGGAAACACCATATATTTT. V is TRBV19 and J is TRBJ1-3; D gene unclear. Trimming removed 7 bases at V and 0 bases at J, with 4 bases between. Germline V gene sequence: CDR1 LNHDA, CDR2 SQIVND (reference sequence). This CDR3 is 12 amino acids long.

This clonotype was detected many times. The chain carries TRBV12-3 or TRBV12-4 and TRBJ2-1, with 9 bases that match TRBD1. Unmatched junction bases numbered 11, after V lost 7 bases and J lost 7 bases. The CDR3 totals 15 residues. CDR3 DNA: TGTGCCAGCACCCCGGACGGGACAGGGATAAATGAGCAGTTCTTC. It translates to CASTPDGTGINEQFF.

There are many counts of this clonotype. The chain joins TRBV11-2 to TRBJ2-3, with 9 bases aligning to TRBD2. Losses at the gene ends were 5 bases for V and 4 bases for J; bases not matched to a gene: 4. Germline CDR1 and CDR2: SGHAT and FQNNGV. CDR3 length: 14 residues. CDR3 loop: CASSVSGSADTQYF. The CDR3 bases are TGTGCCAGCAGCGTTAGCGGGAGCGCAGATACGCAGTATTTT.

This clonotype appeared many times. The chain is built from TRBV11-2 and TRBJ2-1, with D possibly matching TRBD2 (5 bases). The CDR3 extends over 17 amino acids. V lost 0 bases and J lost 0, with 12 bases in between. The germline V gene encodes CDR1 SGHAT and CDR2 FQNNGV. CDR3 bases: TGTGCCAGCAGCTTAGACCCGGACTCGGCCTCCTACAATGAGCAGTTCTTC. It yields the protein CASSLDPDSASYNEQFF.

The chain is built from TRBV12-3 or TRBV12-4 and TRBJ2-1, with D unresolved. Deletions cut 3 bases from V and 3 bases from J, with 6 bases between. CDR3 size: 13 residues. The chain's CDR3 is CASSFADYNEQFF. Here the CDR3 DNA reads TGTGCCAGCAGTTTTGCTGACTACAATGAGCAGTTCTTC.

Remarks on this clonotype: This may come from a read error, since a much larger clone is one base off. The rearrangement uses TRBV7-2 and TRBJ2-3; D is possibly TRBD2 (6 bases). Germline-derived CDR1 and CDR2 are SGHTA and FQGNSA. This CDR3 comprises 16 residues. This chain's CDR3 is CASSPTLALGTDTQFF. CDR3 sequence (DNA): TGTGCCAGCAGCCCAACCCTAGCGCTTGGCACAGATACGCAGTTTTTT. Full variable domain (rest looked up from reference TRBV7-2 and TRBJ2-3): GAGVSQSPSNKVTEKGKDVELRCDPISGHTALYWYRQSLGQGLEFLIYFQGNSAPDKSGLPSDRFSAERTGGSVSTLTIQRTQQEDSAVYLCASSPTLALGTDTQFFGPGTRLTVL.

This clonotype was recorded many times. The V gene is TRBV29-1, the J gene TRBJ2-7, with D uncertain. The V gene lost 4 bases and the J gene lost 1 base, with 8 bases spanning the gap. Germline V CDR1 and CDR2: SQVTM, ANQGSEA. CDR3 size: 12 residues. In DNA form, the CDR3 reads TGCAGCGTTGTGAAATCTTCCTACGAGCAGTACTTC. This codes for CSVVKSSYEQYF.

This clonotype came up many times. CDR3 protein: CASNLRKYNEQFF. DNA for the CDR3: TGTGCCAGCAATTTGCGGAAGTACAATGAGCAGTTCTTC. The chain uses TRBV2 and TRBJ2-1; no definite D call. CDR1 and CDR2 (germline): SNHLY, FYNNEI. This CDR3 has 13 amino acids. The germline V and J ends were trimmed by 7 bases and 4 bases, with 11 bases remaining between them.

This clonotype was observed many times. V and J are TRBV12-3 or TRBV12-4 and TRBJ2-7; D not certain. The CDR3 covers 13 residues. Trimming shortened V by 6 bases and J by 5 bases, and 14 bases separated the two germline ends. CDR3 bases: TGTGCCAGCAGGACGAGGAGAAGAAACGAGCAGTACTTC. It yields the protein CASRTRRRNEQYF.

This clonotype showed up many times. V gene TRBV12-3 or TRBV12-4 combines with J gene TRBJ2-5, with 8 bases matching TRBD2. The junction had 12 bases not matched to a gene; V was cut back by 7 bases and J by 5 bases. CDR3 length: 15 amino acids. The CDR3 DNA follows: TGTGCCAGCACCAAGAGCGCGGGAGGCGTGGAGACCCAGTACTTC. Its protein is CASTKSAGGVETQYF.

This clonotype turned up a few times. The J gene is TRBJ2-2, the V gene TRBV10-2; no reliable D call. V was pared by 4 bases and J by 3 bases, with 12 bases between. Germline CDR1 WSHSY, CDR2 SAAADI. This CDR3 region has 15 residues. CDR3 DNA sequence: TGCGCCAGCAGTGGCACAGACGCGGACACCGGGGAGCTGTTTTTT. This sequence encodes CASSGTDADTGELFF.

Regarding this clonotype: This may come from a read error, since a much larger clone is one base off. This rearrangement joins TRBV15 to TRBJ1-1; D may be TRBD1 (6 bases). The germline gives CDR1 LNHNV, CDR2 YYDKDF (reference sequence). The CDR3 contains 17 residues. The DNA of the CDR3 is TGTGCCGCCAGCAGCGAGGTCCTCAGGGGTTTGAACACTGAAGCTTTCTTT. Translated, it gives CAASSEVLRGLNTEAFF.